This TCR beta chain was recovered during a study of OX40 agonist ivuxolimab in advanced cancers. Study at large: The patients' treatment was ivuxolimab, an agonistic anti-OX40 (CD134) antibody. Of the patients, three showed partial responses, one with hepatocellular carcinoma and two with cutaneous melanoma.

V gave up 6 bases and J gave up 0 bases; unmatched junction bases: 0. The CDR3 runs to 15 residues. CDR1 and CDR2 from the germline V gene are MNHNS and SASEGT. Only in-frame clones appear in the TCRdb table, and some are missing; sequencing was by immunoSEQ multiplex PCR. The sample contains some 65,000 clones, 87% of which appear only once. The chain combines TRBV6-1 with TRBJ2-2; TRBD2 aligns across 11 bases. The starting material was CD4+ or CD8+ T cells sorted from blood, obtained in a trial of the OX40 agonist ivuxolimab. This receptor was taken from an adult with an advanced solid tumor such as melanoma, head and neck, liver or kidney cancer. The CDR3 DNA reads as TGTGCCAGCAGGGGACTAGCGGCGAACACCGGGGAGCTGTTTTTT. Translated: CASRGLAANTGELFF.